Listed here is a single T cell receptor beta chain. The data originate from a study of HIV-infected patients and healthy controls. V gave up 5 bases and J gave up 0 bases, with 17 bases separating them. Per germline, CDR1 ENHRY and CDR2 SYGVKD. This CDR3 spans 16 amino acids. All unsorted peripheral T cells were captured because whole blood was used without fractionation. cDNA was made from 500 ng RNA using alpha and beta constant primers. Separate chain-specific third strand synthesis with multiplexing indices produced the alpha and beta libraries. Each cDNA molecule was barcoded, and a single primer pair amplified each chain. From the 5' RACE reads, TCRdb called clonotypes with MiXCR, one entry per CDR3 protein. The table shows roughly 18,000 distinct CDR3 sequences, with approximately 9.5% occurring only once.

Sequenced input: blood. The clonotype originates from an adult in good health. The J gene is TRBJ2-7, the V gene TRBV10-3; D might be TRBD1 (5 bases). The CDR3 bases are TGTGCCATCAGTTCGCCTGAGGACACTCACTCCTACGAGCAGTACTTC. Translating gives CAISSPEDTHSYEQYF.